Shown below are 22 T cell receptor beta chains from a single sample sequenced in a study of blood T cell repertoires in COVID-19. Sequenced by immunoSEQ multiplex PCR; TCRdb stores in-frame clones only, minus some. The data contain roughly 70,000 clones, roughly 75% of them singletons. The sample was peripheral blood. The source is a human donor in a cohort sampled during active COVID-19.

V usage is TRBV29-1 and J usage is TRBJ2-7; no clear D. V was trimmed by 2 bases and J by 5 bases, leaving 4 bases between them. CDR1 and CDR2 (germline): SQVTM, ANQGSEA. The CDR3 is 10 residues long. CDR3 residues: CSVERDEQYF. The CDR3 DNA follows: TGCAGCGTTGAACGGGACGAGCAGTACTTC.

This clone was seen only once. The chain combines TRBV7-2 with TRBJ2-7; 8 nucleotides line up with TRBD1. The junction had 3 bases not matched to a gene; V was cut back by 5 bases and J by 3 bases. CDR3 size: 13 residues. Germline CDR1 SGHTA, CDR2 FQGNSA. The CDR3 region is CASSDRGFYEQYF. The CDR3 bases are TGTGCCAGCAGCGACAGGGGTTTCTACGAGCAGTACTTC.

The chain joins TRBV15 to TRBJ1-3, with a weak D call TRBD1 (5 bases). Trimming took 0 bases from V and 2 from J, leaving 11 bases between them. The CDR3 has 16 residues. Germline loops: CDR1 LNHNV, CDR2 YYDKDF (reference sequence). CDR3 sequence: CATSRDLWGAGNTIYF. CDR3 nucleotide sequence: TGTGCCACCAGCAGAGATTTGTGGGGCGCTGGAAACACCATATATTTT. The full variable domain, with the rest looked up from reference TRBV15 and TRBJ1-3, is DAMVIQNPRYQVTQFGKPVTLSCSQTLNHNVMYWYQQKSSQAPKLLFHYYDKDFNNEADTPDNFQSRRPNTSFCFLDIRSPGLGDTAMYLCATSRDLWGAGNTIYFGEGSWLTVV.

The chain links TRBV11-1 to TRBJ2-7, with D possibly matching TRBD2 (5 bases). CDR3 length: 14 residues. Germline CDR1 reads SGHAT; CDR2 reads FQDESV (reference sequence). V was clipped by 1 base and J by 1 base, with 8 bases between them. The CDR3 loop reads CASSLERGSYEQYF. The CDR3 coding sequence is TGTGCCAGCAGCTTAGAACGGGGATCCTACGAGCAGTACTTC.

The chain carries TRBV19 and TRBJ2-6; a possible D gene is TRBD2 (5 bases). Germline lookup yields CDR1 LNHDA and CDR2 SQIVND (reference sequence). Between the trimmed V and J ends, which lost 0 bases and 2 bases, there was a span of 8 bases. The CDR3 runs 16 residues. The CDR3: CASSIDMGAGANVLTF. DNA for the CDR3: TGTGCCAGTAGTATAGATATGGGAGCTGGGGCCAACGTCCTGACTTTC.

The chain combines TRBV2 with TRBJ2-1; 13 positions agree with TRBD2. Trimming cost V 0 bases and J 4 bases; bases outside gene matches: 9. Germline V gene sequence: CDR1 SNHLY, CDR2 FYNNEI. The CDR3 runs 19 residues. CDR3 in amino acids: CASSEALGTSGDFYNEQFF. The CDR3 bases are TGTGCCAGCAGTGAAGCGTTGGGGACTAGCGGGGATTTTTACAATGAGCAGTTCTTC.

A remark on this clone: A much larger clone lies a single base off, so this may be a read error. The rearrangement joins TRBV12-3 or TRBV12-4 to TRBJ2-1; D is unclear. CDR3 length equals 11 residues. Trimming left V 2 bases short and J 9 bases short, with 5 bases between. The CDR3: CASSLSVEQFF. The CDR3 DNA reads as TGTGCCAGCAGTTTAAGCGTTGAGCAGTTCTTC.

The sample holds one count of this clone. CDR3 nucleotides: TGTGCCAGCAGCGTAGACGGGACTGGAAACACCATATATTTT. Amino acids: CASSVDGTGNTIYF. The chain joins TRBV7-2 to TRBJ1-3, with D uncertain. V lost 5 bases, J lost 2 bases, and 10 bases lay in between. There are 14 residues in the CDR3. Germline values: CDR1 SGHTA, CDR2 FQGNSA.

This rearrangement joins TRBV3-1 (or the pseudogene TRBV3-2) to TRBJ2-5; D is perhaps TRBD2 (5 bases). The CDR3 totals 13 residues. V shed 2 bases and J shed 5 bases, with 9 bases lying between them. Germline lookup yields CDR1 LGHDT and CDR2 YNNKEL (reference sequence). The CDR3 DNA follows: TGTGCCAGCAGCCAACGGAGGATGGAGACCCAGTACTTC. Translated: CASSQRRMETQYF.

V is TRBV5-1 and J is TRBJ2-3; 10 nucleotides agree with TRBD2. There are 16 residues in the CDR3. Per germline, CDR1 SGHRS and CDR2 YFSETQ. Germline trimming cut 5 bases from V and 4 bases from J; bases unmatched to any gene: 10. The CDR3 DNA follows: TGCGCCAGCAGTCGGAGAGCGGGAGGGCCCGCAGATACGCAGTATTTT. Protein: CASSRRAGGPADTQYF. The full variable domain, its missing parts supplied by reference TRBV5-1 and TRBJ2-3, is KAGVTQTPRYLIKTRGQQVTLSCSPISGHRSVSWYQQTPGQGLQFLFEYFSETQRNKGNFPGRFSGRQFSNSRSEMNVSTLELGDSALYLCASSRRAGGPADTQYFGPGTRLTVL.

This clone has just one count. This chain links TRBV6-5 with TRBJ2-3, with D unclear. Germline V CDR1 and CDR2: MNHEY, SVGAGI. The ends were cut back, 6 bases at V and 2 bases at J, with 9 bases in the middle. The CDR3 has 13 amino acids. CDR3 nucleotide sequence: TGTGCCAGCAGCCGGGTTCCCACAGATACGCAGTATTTT. Amino acids: CASSRVPTDTQYF.

The CDR3 DNA is TGTGCCATTCCGGTTGCACTAGCGGGGGGTTTTGGGGAGCTGTTTTTT. Its translation is CAIPVALAGGFGELFF. The chain is built from TRBV10-3 and TRBJ2-2, with TRBD2 identical over 12 bases. J was trimmed by 8 bases and V by 9 bases; bases with no gene match: 13. The CDR3 sequence is 16 residues long. Germline assignment: CDR1 ENHRY and CDR2 SYGVKD.

This clone was seen a single time. V is TRBV7-8 and J is TRBJ2-5; D gene ambiguous. CDR1 and CDR2 from the germline V gene are SGHVS and FQNEAQ. This CDR3 has 11 residues. The V end was cut by 1 base, the J end by 7 bases, with 4 bases between. The CDR3 region is CASSLGATQYF. Written as DNA, the CDR3 is TGTGCCAGCAGCTTAGGAGCGACCCAGTACTTC.

This clone was seen just once. The gene calls are TRBV5-4 and TRBJ2-7; 8 nucleotides align to TRBD2. CDR1 is SGHNT, CDR2 YYREEE, per germline (reference sequence). The CDR3 length is 14 residues. Trimming cost V 0 bases and J 6 bases; bases outside gene matches: 5. In DNA, the CDR3 is TGTGCCAGCAGCTTGGGGACTAGCTCCCTCGAGCAGTACTTC. It yields the protein CASSLGTSSLEQYF.

This clone qualifies as medium-sized. J is TRBJ2-1 and V is TRBV7-9; 7 bases match TRBD2. J gave up 6 bases and V 2 bases, and 10 bases lay outside the gene matches. The CDR3 has 16 amino acids. CDR1 is SEHNR, CDR2 FQNEAQ, per germline (reference sequence). As DNA, the CDR3 is TGTGCCAGCAGCTTACTGGAGCGGGGCACCTTCAATGAGCAGTTCTTC. It is translated as CASSLLERGTFNEQFF.

This clone turned up a few times. This chain links TRBV28 with TRBJ2-7, with 9 bases identical to TRBD2. This CDR3 contains 15 residues. CDR1 MDHEN and CDR2 SYDVKM come from the germline V gene. The V gene end was trimmed by 6 bases and the J gene end by 6 bases; junction bases not matched to a gene: 12. Written as DNA, the CDR3 is TGTGCCAGCAGAAAACCCGGGCGGGAGGGAGGCGAGCAGTACTTC. Translation: CASRKPGREGGEQYF.

J is TRBJ2-6 and V is TRBV29-1; possible D gene TRBD1, 6 bases. The length of the CDR3 is 13 residues. Trimming took off 6 bases at V and 4 bases at J, with 10 bases between the two ends. Germline V gene lookup returns CDR1 SQVTM and CDR2 ANQGSEA. The CDR3 protein is CSVQGPGANVLTF. As DNA, the CDR3 is TGCAGCGTCCAGGGGCCAGGGGCCAACGTCCTGACTTTC.

The CDR3 sequence: CASSQGSGWGTDTQYF. CDR3 DNA sequence: TGTGCCAGCAGCCAAGGAAGCGGTTGGGGCACAGATACGCAGTATTTT. J is TRBJ2-3 and V is TRBV14; tentatively, D is TRBD2 (5 bases). Trimming took off 1 base at V and 1 base at J, with 12 bases between the two ends. Germline V CDR1 and CDR2: SGHDN, FVKESK. There are 16 residues in the CDR3.

The gene calls are TRBV5-5 and TRBJ2-5; 7 bases agree with TRBD1. The CDR3 spans 14 residues. Germline trimming cut 4 bases from V and 3 bases from J; bases unmatched to any gene: 6. The V gene's germline CDR1 is SGHKS and CDR2 YYEKEE (reference sequence). CDR3 bases: TGTGCCAGCAGCCTGGCACAGGGGAAAGAGACCCAGTACTTC. Translation gives CASSLAQGKETQYF.

The chain has TRBV5-1 and TRBJ2-5; 8 bases align to TRBD1. Germline V gene data show CDR1 as SGHRS and CDR2 as YFSETQ. This CDR3 comprises 15 residues. The trim removed 1 base at V and 5 bases at J, leaving 7 bases unmatched. CDR3 amino acids: CASSLMTGVQETQYF. The CDR3 nucleotides are TGCGCCAGCAGCTTGATGACAGGGGTGCAGGAGACCCAGTACTTC.

V gene TRBV6-2 or TRBV6-3 combines with J gene TRBJ2-1, with unresolved D. The length of the CDR3 is 16 residues. Germline-derived CDR1 and CDR2 are MNHEY and SVGEGT. Between the trimmed V and J ends, which lost 0 bases and 0 bases, there was a span of 9 bases. As DNA, the CDR3 is TGTGCCAGCAGTTACTCGGCGGTTAGCTCCTACAATGAGCAGTTCTTC. Amino acid sequence: CASSYSAVSSYNEQFF.

This clone was observed a few times. V is TRBV4-3 and J is TRBJ1-1; 8 positions agree with TRBD1. V lost 4 bases and J lost 0; bases outside the gene matches: 1. The CDR3 has 14 residues. The V gene's germline CDR1 is LGHNA and CDR2 YSLEER. The DNA for the CDR3 is TGCGCCAGCAGCCGACAGGGGCTGAACACTGAAGCTTTCTTT. Translated: CASSRQGLNTEAFF.